Included here is one T cell receptor beta chain sequence, with context. In the sorted-subset replicate PCRs, 200 ng DNA, 25,000 to 30,000 T cell genomes, was used. Method: immunoSEQ multiplex PCR; TCRdb's copy keeps in-frame clones and lacks some. The data show 1.5 million to 2.5 million clones, around 96% seen once. The sample belongs to a study of shared clonotypes between healthy human individuals. Study at large: Per-donor plates numbered three CD4 naive, three CD4 memory, two CD8 naive and one CD8 memory.

CD45RO negativity and positive selection for CCR7 defined naive CD8 cells, a population that excluded terminally differentiated effector memory CD45RA+ cells. Looked up from germline, CDR1 is LNHDA and CDR2 is SQIVND (reference sequence). V lost 3 bases to trimming and J lost 2 bases, with 10 bases between them. The CDR3 contains 14 residues. This clonotype was obtained from a man aged 18-30 years in good health. This sequence joins TRBV19 and TRBJ1-2; D is uncertain. Sample: naive CD8+ T cells sorted from blood. The CDR3 DNA is TGTGCCAGTAGTATTGGTTGGCAGAACTATGGCTACACCTTC. Translated, it gives CASSIGWQNYGYTF.